The sequence of this T cell receptor (beta chain) was determined in a study of blood T cell repertoires in COVID-19. Study details: The United States, Italy and Spain provided the acute and convalescent COVID-19 samples. The analysed material was cDNA or gDNA that came from T cells, B-cell-depleted T cells, or PBMCs.

V lost 0 bases, J lost 4 bases, and 12 bases lay in between. Germline CDR1 is MNHEY and CDR2 is SVGAGI. The CDR3 consists of 16 residues. As handled by the study authors: Estimates of nucleated cell counts were drawn from the amplification of reference gene primers. Only in-frame clones appear in the TCRdb table, and some are missing; sequencing was by immunoSEQ multiplex PCR. Clone size and V and J calls were adopted from that table, with D and trimming inferred from the DNA. Of approximately 250,000 clones in the sample, just under 85% were seen once. This TCR came from a man in his fifties with acute or convalescent COVID-19. Sequenced sample: peripheral blood. This chain connects TRBV6-5 to TRBJ2-2; D is possibly TRBD1 (6 bases). The CDR3 loop is CASSYSNSGATGELFF. The CDR3 DNA sequence: TGTGCCAGCAGTTACTCGAACTCAGGGGCCACCGGGGAGCTGTTTTTT.